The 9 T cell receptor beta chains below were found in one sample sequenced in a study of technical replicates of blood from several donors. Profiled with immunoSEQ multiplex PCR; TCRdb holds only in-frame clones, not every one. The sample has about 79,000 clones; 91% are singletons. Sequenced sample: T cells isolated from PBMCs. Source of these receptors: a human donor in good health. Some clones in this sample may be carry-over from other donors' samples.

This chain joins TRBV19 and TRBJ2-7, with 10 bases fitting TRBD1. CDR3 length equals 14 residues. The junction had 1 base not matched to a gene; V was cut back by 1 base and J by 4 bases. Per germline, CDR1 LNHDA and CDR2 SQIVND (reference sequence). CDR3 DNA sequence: TGTGCCAGTAGTATAGGGGACAGGGGTTACGAGCAGTACTTC. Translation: CASSIGDRGYEQYF.

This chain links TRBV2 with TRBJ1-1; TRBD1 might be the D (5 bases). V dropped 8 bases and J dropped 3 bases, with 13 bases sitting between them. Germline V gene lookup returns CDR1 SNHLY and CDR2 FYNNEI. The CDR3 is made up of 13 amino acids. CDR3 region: CASLGRVYTEAFF. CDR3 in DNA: TGTGCCAGCCTCGGCAGGGTTTACACTGAAGCTTTCTTT. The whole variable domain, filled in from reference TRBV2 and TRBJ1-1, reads EPEVTQTPSHQVTQMGQEVILRCVPISNHLYFYWYRQILGQKVEFLVSFYNNEISEKSEIFDDQFSVERPDGSNFTLKIRSTKLEDSAMYFCASLGRVYTEAFFGQGTRLTVV.

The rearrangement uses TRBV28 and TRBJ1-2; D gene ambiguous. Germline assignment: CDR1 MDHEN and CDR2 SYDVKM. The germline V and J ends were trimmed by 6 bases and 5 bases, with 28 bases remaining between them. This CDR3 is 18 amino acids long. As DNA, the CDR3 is TGTGCCAGCAGGAGTATCCCTCCTACAGAGTCCGAAGGTTATGGCTACACCTTC. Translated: CASRSIPPTESEGYGYTF.

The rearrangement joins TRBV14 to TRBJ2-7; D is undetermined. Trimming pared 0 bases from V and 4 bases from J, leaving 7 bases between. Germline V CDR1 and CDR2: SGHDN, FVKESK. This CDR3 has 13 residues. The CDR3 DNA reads TGTGCCAGCAGCCAAGACTTGCAGTACGAGCAGTACTTC. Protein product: CASSQDLQYEQYF.

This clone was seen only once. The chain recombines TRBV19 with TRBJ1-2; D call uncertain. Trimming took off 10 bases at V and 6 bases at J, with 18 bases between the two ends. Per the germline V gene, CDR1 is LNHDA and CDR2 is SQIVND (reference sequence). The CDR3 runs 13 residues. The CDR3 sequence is CATHAGEVNGYTF. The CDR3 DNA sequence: TGTGCCACCCACGCGGGTGAGGTAAATGGCTACACCTTC.

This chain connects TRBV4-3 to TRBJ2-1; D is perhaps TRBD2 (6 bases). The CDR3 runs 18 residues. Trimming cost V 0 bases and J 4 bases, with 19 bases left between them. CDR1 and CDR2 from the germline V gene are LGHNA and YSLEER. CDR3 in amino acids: CASSQEQSLAGSYNEQFF. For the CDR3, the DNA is TGCGCCAGCAGCCAAGAACAGTCCCTCGCGGGATCGTACAATGAGCAGTTCTTC.

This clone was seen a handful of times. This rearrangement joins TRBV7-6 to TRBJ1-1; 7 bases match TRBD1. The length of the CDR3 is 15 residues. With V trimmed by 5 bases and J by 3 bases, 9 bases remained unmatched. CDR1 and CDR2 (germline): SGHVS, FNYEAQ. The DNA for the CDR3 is TGTGCCAGCAGCCCGGAGGGGGCGCCTCACACTGAAGCTTTCTTT. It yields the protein CASSPEGAPHTEAFF.

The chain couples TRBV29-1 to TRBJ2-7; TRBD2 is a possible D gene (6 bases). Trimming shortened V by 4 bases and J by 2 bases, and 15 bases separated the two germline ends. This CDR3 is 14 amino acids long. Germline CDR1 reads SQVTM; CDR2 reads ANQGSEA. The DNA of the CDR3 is TGCAGCGTTGTAACGGCGGGAACCCCCTACGAGCAGTACTTC. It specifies CSVVTAGTPYEQYF.

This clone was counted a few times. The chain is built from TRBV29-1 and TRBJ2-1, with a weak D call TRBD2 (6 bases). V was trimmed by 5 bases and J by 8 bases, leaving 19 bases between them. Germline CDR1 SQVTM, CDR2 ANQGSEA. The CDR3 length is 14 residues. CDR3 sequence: CSVKLNGREYEQFF. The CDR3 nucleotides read TGCAGCGTTAAATTGAACGGGAGAGAATATGAGCAGTTCTTC.